The clone carrying this TCR beta chain was seen a handful of times. This sample is part of a study of sequential checkpoint blockade in melanoma. As for the study in general: Arm A got nivolumab then ipilimumab; arm B the reverse, 1:1. After both sequences, patients received maintenance nivolumab.

Produced via immunoSEQ multiplex PCR; TCRdb's table is partial and in-frame only. The sample lists about 12,000 clones, 60% to 70% occurring once. Treatment noted: randomized to nivolumab then ipilimumab (arm A) or the reverse (arm B). None of the patients previously received DNA-damaging chemotherapy. Sorted cells were live CD3+CD8+, lacking CD19 and CD56, from PBMCs. The source of this sequence is a human donor with melanoma. The sequenced sample was CD8+ T cells sorted from blood (inferred from file names), obtained from a patient given nivolumab and ipilimumab in sequence.

This CDR3 reads CASSLVGGGYEQYF. DNA for the CDR3: TGTGCCAGCAGCTTAGTTGGGGGGGGCTACGAGCAGTACTTC. V gene TRBV7-9 combines with J gene TRBJ2-7; 7 bases are shared with TRBD2. Germline values: CDR1 SEHNR, CDR2 FQNEAQ (reference sequence). The V and J ends lost 1 base and 3 bases, in that order; junction bases with no gene match: 3. The CDR3 extends over 14 amino acids.